These 9 T cell receptor beta chains originate from one sample sequenced in a study of cytotoxic CD8 clonotypes in ibrutinib-treated CLL (dated by TCRdb to about 2021). Library preparation employed the immunoSEQ multiplex PCR assay. The immuneACCESS repertoire file appears here via TCRdb, limited to in-frame rearrangements. These files lack a portion of the clones; in checked studies, under half of the deficit traces to unresolved V genes, and the cause of the others is not known. For this sample the table gives fewer than 45,000 clones, of which about three quarters were detected only once. The top ten clones comprise 10% of the sample. The time point label corresponds to: progressive disease on ibrutinib. This material consisted of PBMCs, taken at disease progression, from a patient treated with ibrutinib. The source is a human donor with chronic lymphocytic leukemia.

The V gene is TRBV7-9, the J gene TRBJ2-5, with 10 bases aligning to TRBD1. Germline values: CDR1 SEHNR, CDR2 FQNEAQ (reference sequence). The CDR3 consists of 16 residues. The V and J ends lost 5 bases and 3 bases, in that order; junction bases with no gene match: 9. The CDR3 loop is CASSQGDRGEKETQYF. In DNA, the CDR3 is TGTGCCAGCAGCCAGGGGGACAGGGGTGAAAAAGAGACCCAGTACTTC.

V is TRBV19 and J is TRBJ1-5, with no clear D. CDR3 length: 14 residues. CDR1 is LNHDA and CDR2 is SQIVND in the germline V gene (reference sequence). Trimming took 4 bases from V and 1 from J, leaving 8 bases between them. This CDR3 is CASSRSESNQPQHF. The CDR3 DNA sequence: TGTGCCAGTAGTAGGTCCGAAAGCAATCAGCCCCAGCATTTT.

This clone was seen a few times. The chain uses TRBV28 and TRBJ2-7; a weak D match, TRBD1 (6 bases). Per germline, CDR1 MDHEN and CDR2 SYDVKM. There are 11 residues in the CDR3. V dropped 6 bases and J dropped 5 bases, with 8 bases sitting between them. In DNA form, the CDR3 reads TGTGCCAGCAGGGGGGCCCACGAGCAGTACTTC. Protein sequence: CASRGAHEQYF. Supplemented by reference TRBV28 and TRBJ2-7, the full variable domain reads DVKVTQSSRYLVKRTGEKVFLECVQDMDHENMFWYRQDPGLGLRLIYFSYDVKMKEKGDIPEGYSVSREKKERFSLILESASTNQTSMYLCASRGAHEQYFGPGTRLTVT.

The rearrangement uses TRBV28 and TRBJ1-5; no clear D. This CDR3 is built from 14 residues. The germline V gene has CDR1 MDHEN and CDR2 SYDVKM. Trimming pared 3 bases from V and 7 bases from J, leaving 13 bases between. CDR3 nucleotide sequence: TGTGCCAGCAGTTTCACCGGCTGGTGGCAGCCCCAGCATTTT. Its protein is CASSFTGWWQPQHF.

This rearrangement joins TRBV6-1 to TRBJ1-6; D gene unclear. The CDR3 covers 12 residues. The V end was cut by 8 bases, the J end by 4 bases, with 6 bases between. Germline CDR1 is MNHNS and CDR2 is SASEGT. CDR3 nucleotides: TGTGCCAGCGGCCAGTATAATTCACCCCTCCACTTT. This translates into CASGQYNSPLHF.

This chain connects TRBV30 to TRBJ2-7; the match to TRBD1 covers 9 bases. CDR3 length: 14 residues. CDR1 and CDR2 (germline): GTSNPN, SVGIG (reference sequence). The V segment lost 7 bases and the J segment 5 bases; nucleotides outside the gene matches: 12. CDR3 sequence: CASQAAGQGHEQYF. CDR3 DNA sequence: TGTGCCTCGCAAGCTGCCGGACAGGGGCACGAGCAGTACTTC.

V gene TRBV10-2 combines with J gene TRBJ2-7; D gene uncertain. CDR3 length: 9 residues. Trimming removed 11 bases from V and 5 bases from J, with 7 bases in between. Germline V gives CDR1 WSHSY, CDR2 SAAADI. CDR3 DNA: TGCGCCGGCGGAGACGAGCAGTACTTC. Protein: CAGGDEQYF.

The chain is built from TRBV28 and TRBJ1-4; D is ambiguous. The CDR3 is 13 amino acids. From germline, CDR1 is MDHEN and CDR2 SYDVKM. V was cut by 6 bases and J by 4 bases, with 9 bases left in between. CDR3 nucleotide sequence: TGTGCCAGCAGCCTCGGCGGTAATGAAAAACTGTTTTTT. Translating it yields CASSLGGNEKLFF.

The chain is built from TRBV9 and TRBJ2-2; 7 nucleotides match TRBD1. The CDR3 has 15 residues. Germline V lookup: CDR1 SGDLS, CDR2 YYNGEE. The J segment lost 0 bases and the V segment lost 3 bases, leaving 2 bases of the junction unmatched. The CDR3 here is CASSGGGANTGELFF. Written as DNA, the CDR3 is TGTGCCAGCAGCGGAGGGGGCGCGAACACCGGGGAGCTGTTTTTT.